This paragraph reports one T cell receptor (beta chain). Original data processing: Nucleated cell number was recorded as an estimate derived from reference gene primer amplification. Here immunoSEQ multiplex PCR was the method, and the copy in TCRdb shows in-frame clones only, minus some. Clone size and V and J calls were adopted from that table, with D and trimming inferred from the DNA. Among approximately 200,000 clones, about 82% were seen once, and the ten largest hold around 8.6%. The study counted Cohort 3 donors as recovered given two negative PCRs, clearance, or symptom resolution. These data belong to a study of blood T cell repertoires in COVID-19. Study details: Acute-phase and convalescent COVID-19 samples originated in the United States, Italy and Spain. T cells, B-cell-depleted T cells, or PBMCs provided the cDNA or gDNA that served as material.

V lost 4 bases and J lost 3, with 14 bases in between. Germline CDR1 SGHVS, CDR2 FQNEAQ. The CDR3 sequence is 15 residues long. The source is a woman in her 30s who had recovered from COVID-19. The V call is TRBV7-8, the J call TRBJ2-3; a weak D match, TRBD2 (6 bases). Input material: PBMCs or T cells enriched from blood (not recorded which). CDR3 sequence: CASSYLGSGTDTQYF. CDR3 sequence (DNA): TGTGCCAGCAGCTACCTCGGGAGCGGGACAGATACGCAGTATTTT. Filled out from reference TRBV7-8 and TRBJ2-3, the complete variable domain reads GAGVSQSPRYKVAKRGQDVALRCDPISGHVSLFWYQQALGQGPEFLTYFQNEAQLDKSGLPSDRFFAERPEGSVSTLKIQRTQQEDSAVYLCASSYLGSGTDTQYFGPGTRLTVL.